The rows below give T cell receptor beta chains drawn from one sample of a study of T cells in tumors after PD-1 blockade. Here immunoSEQ multiplex PCR was the method, and the copy in TCRdb shows in-frame clones only, minus some. Here the sample spans roughly 9,300 clones, about 59% being singletons. This sample comprised tumor tissue, obtained after anti-PD-1 treatment. These receptor sequences come from a human donor with basal cell carcinoma. CDR3s include the opening cysteine and the closing phenylalanine or tryptophan. A D gene is named only where the DNA matches it firmly. Expanded clones are given a class, and other clones once, few, many or no size at all.

j_call d_call clone_size v_call cdr3_nt cdr3_aa
TRBJ1-4 TRBD1 - TRBV6-5 TGTGCCAGCGTCCACGGGGGGACAGGGTGGGAAAAACTGTTTTTT CASVHGGTGWEKLFF
TRBJ2-3 - - TRBV5-6 TGTGCCAGCGTCAACACAGATACGCAGTATTTT CASVNTDTQYF
TRBJ2-2 TRBD1 - TRBV7-7 TGTGCTAGCAGCCTGGGGACAGGGGGATCCGGGGAGCTGTTTTTT CASSLGTGGSGELFF
TRBJ1-2 - - TRBV3-1/TRBV3-2 TGTGCCAGCAGCCAAGATCTGGCCGTTCTCTATGGCTACACCTTC CASSQDLAVLYGYTF
TRBJ1-1 TRBD1 once TRBV7-2 TGTGCCAGCAGCTCTACAGGGGGAGGGACTGAAGCTTTCTTT CASSSTGGGTEAFF
TRBJ2-3 - few TRBV20-1 TGCAGTGCTAGAGCCCAGAATACGCAGTATTTT CSARAQNTQYF
TRBJ2-2 - - TRBV7-7 TGTGCTAGCACCCTGGAGGGGGGAACCGGGGAGCTGTTTTTT CASTLEGGTGELFF
TRBJ2-5 TRBD2 few TRBV5-5 TGTGCCAGCAGCCTAACGGGACTAGGAGGGGAGACCCAGTACTTC CASSLTGLGGETQYF
TRBJ2-1 - - TRBV5-4 TGTGCCAGCAGCCAAGGGGTGGACCCCTACAATGAGCAGTTCTTC CASSQGVDPYNEQFF
TRBJ1-2 TRBD1 few TRBV9 TGTGCCAGCAGCGCCGTAGCAGACAGGGGCAATGGCTACACCTTC CASSAVADRGNGYTF
TRBJ2-4 TRBD1 - TRBV29-1 TGCAGCGTTGTCCACTTTTTGGGGACAGAAGGAAACATTCAGTACTTC CSVVHFLGTEGNIQYF
TRBJ1-2 - - TRBV3-1/TRBV3-2 TGTGCCAGCAGCCCCGGAGAGGGGCCCTTCGGTTATGGCTACACCTTC CASSPGEGPFGYGYTF
TRBJ1-6 - - TRBV6-6 TGTGCCAGCAGTTACATTCGGGATTCACCCCTCCACTTT CASSYIRDSPLHF
TRBJ1-6 - - TRBV19 TGTGCCAGTAGGGGCGGGGGAAGGGATTCACCCCTCCACTTT CASRGGGRDSPLHF
TRBJ2-7 - - TRBV21-1 TGTGCCAGCAGCAAAGGGGGGGGACAGGACTACGAGCAGTACTTC CASSKGGGQDYEQYF
TRBJ2-3 - - TRBV5-1 TGCGCCAGCAGCCTATCAGATACGCAGTATTTT CASSLSDTQYF
TRBJ1-3 - - TRBV7-8 TGTGCCAGCAGCTTAGGGACAGCAGGAAACACCATATATTTT CASSLGTAGNTIYF
TRBJ1-6 - - TRBV21-1 TGTGCCAGCAGCAATGGGGGGGCCGGTAATTCACCCCTCCACTTT CASSNGGAGNSPLHF
TRBJ1-3 TRBD1 medium-sized TRBV5-1 TGCGCCAGCAGCAACGGACAGGGAGGAAACACCATATATTTT CASSNGQGGNTIYF
TRBJ1-2 - once TRBV6-5 TGTGCCAGCAAGCCGGTAGAGGGATATGGCTACACCTTC CASKPVEGYGYTF
TRBJ1-1 TRBD1 few TRBV6-5 TGTGCCAGCCGTATTAACAGGGGCCCGAACACTGAAGCTTTCTTT CASRINRGPNTEAFF
TRBJ1-1 - - TRBV7-6 TGTGCCAGCAGCTTACAAAGAAACACTGAAGCTTTCTTT CASSLQRNTEAFF
TRBJ2-5 - - TRBV29-1 TGCAGCGTTGACGGTCTCCCGCGGCAGACCCAGTACTTC CSVDGLPRQTQYF
TRBJ1-6 - large TRBV2 TGTGCCAGCACCCCTGGGGGTTCCTATAATTCACCCCTCCACTTT CASTPGGSYNSPLHF
TRBJ1-4 TRBD1 few TRBV30 TGTGCCTGGAGACCAAGGACAGGAACTAATGAAAAACTGTTTTTT CAWRPRTGTNEKLFF
TRBJ2-5 - medium-sized TRBV12-3/TRBV12-4 TGTGCCAGCAGTAGACTGCCACAAGAGACCCAGTACTTC CASSRLPQETQYF
TRBJ2-7 - - TRBV2 TGTGCCAGCAGTGAGGCACTTCGGGAGTACTTC CASSEALREYF
TRBJ2-2 TRBD1 few TRBV6-6 TGTGCCAGCAGTTCCGGACAGGGTATAGGCACCGGGGAGCTGTTTTTT CASSSGQGIGTGELFF
TRBJ2-1 - few TRBV20-1 TGCAGTGCTAGATTAAATGGGCAGTTCTTC CSARLNGQFF
TRBJ2-5 - - TRBV30 TGTGCCTGGAGTGTTCAGGGATCGGAGACCCAGTACTTC CAWSVQGSETQYF
TRBJ1-4 TRBD1 - TRBV6-5 TGTGCCAGCAGCAACAGGGGGAATGAAAAACTGTTTTTT CASSNRGNEKLFF
TRBJ1-4 TRBD1 few TRBV5-6 TGTGCCAGCAGCGGAGGGACAGGGTTGGTCGAAAAACTGTTTTTT CASSGGTGLVEKLFF
TRBJ2-1 - - TRBV4-1 TGCGCCAGCAGCCAAGATAGTCCAGGAATAATTAACAATGAGCAGTTCTTC CASSQDSPGIINNEQFF
TRBJ1-1 - few TRBV6-4 TGTGCCAGCAGTGACTCGAGTCCGATGTATAGGGCTGAAGCTTTCTTT CASSDSSPMYRAEAFF
TRBJ2-3 - - TRBV12-3/TRBV12-4 TGTGCCAGCACCCTACCCGGCACAGATACGCAGTATTTT CASTLPGTDTQYF
TRBJ2-1 TRBD2 - TRBV29-1 TGCAGCGTGACAGGACTAGCTCTAAACAATGAGCAGTTCTTC CSVTGLALNNEQFF
TRBJ1-2 TRBD1 - TRBV15 TGTGCCACCAGCTTGGACAGGGGCGACTATGGCTACACCTTC CATSLDRGDYGYTF
TRBJ2-6 TRBD2 - TRBV7-2 TGTGCCAGCAGCAGCGGACTAGCGGGGGGGGCTGGGGCCAACGTCCTGACTTTC CASSSGLAGGAGANVLTF
TRBJ1-1 TRBD1 - TRBV6-1 TGTGCCAGCAGTGGAGTTGTGACAGGGGTATGGGACACTGAAGCTTTCTTT CASSGVVTGVWDTEAFF
TRBJ1-1 - - TRBV19 TGTGCCAGTAGTCCCCAGGGACCCTCGAACACTGAAGCTTTCTTT CASSPQGPSNTEAFF
TRBJ1-5 - - TRBV4-2 TGTGCCAGCAGCCATACCGGGACACAGAATCAGCCCCAGCATTTT CASSHTGTQNQPQHF
TRBJ2-2 TRBD2 - TRBV11-2 TGTGCCAGCAGCTCGGGACTAGCGGGGGGCGGGAACACCGGGGAGCTGTTTTTT CASSSGLAGGGNTGELFF